This record covers a single T cell receptor beta chain. The target antigen is unknown. CDR1 and CDR2 (germline): MNHEY, SVGAGI. This CDR3 is built from 14 residues. V was trimmed by 0 bases and J by 9 bases, leaving 12 bases between them. This sample was included in a study of T-cell reconstitution after alpha-beta-depleted transplantation in children. Points from the study as a whole: T cells produced anew were the main source of T-cell counts and diversity one year after transplant. Two months or so post-transplant, alpha-beta T cells reportedly derived from several hundred expanded graft clones. Surviving recipient T cells and intrathymic progenitors accounted for some patients' high TCRbeta diversity at day 60.

Unique molecular identifiers were used in preparing the TCRbeta library. TCRdb reprocessed the PCR reads via MiXCR and lists one record per CDR3 protein. Seen here are fewer than 500,000 distinct CDR3 sequences, over 40% observed once, and the top ten hold 25% to 30%. Sequencing used PBMCs, obtained before TCRalphabeta/CD19-depleted stem cell transplant. This receptor was identified in a girl aged 2 to 9 with aplastic anemia, due to receive a stem cell transplant. The gene calls are TRBV6-5 and TRBJ2-1; D unresolved. This CDR3 reads CASSYSVVLGEQFF. The CDR3 DNA follows: TGTGCCAGCAGTTACTCCGTGGTCCTAGGTGAGCAGTTCTTC.